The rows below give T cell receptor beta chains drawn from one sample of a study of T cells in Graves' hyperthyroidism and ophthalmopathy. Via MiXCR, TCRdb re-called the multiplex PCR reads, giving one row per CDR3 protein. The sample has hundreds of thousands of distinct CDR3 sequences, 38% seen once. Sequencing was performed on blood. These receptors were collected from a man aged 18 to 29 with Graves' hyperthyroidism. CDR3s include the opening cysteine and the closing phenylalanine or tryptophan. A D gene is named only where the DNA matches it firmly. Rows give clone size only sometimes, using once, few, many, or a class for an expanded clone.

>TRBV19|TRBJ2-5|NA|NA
CARSPTGQETQYF
TGTGCCAGAAGTCCGACAGGTCAAGAGACCCAGTACTTC
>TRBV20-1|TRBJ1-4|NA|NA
CSALGQGRKKLFF
TGCAGTGCCCTGGGCCAGGGGAGGAAAAAACTGTTTTTT
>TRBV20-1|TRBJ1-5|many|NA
CSARTASNQPQHF
TGCAGTGCTAGGACAGCTAGCAATCAGCCCCAGCATTTT
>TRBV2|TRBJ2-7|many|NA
CASSVRQLNEQYF
TGTGCCAGCAGTGTCCGACAACTCAACGAGCAGTACTTC
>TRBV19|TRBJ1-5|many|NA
CASSIVGDSSRNQPQHF
TGTGCCAGTAGTATAGTGGGTGACAGTTCCCGCAATCAGCCCCAGCATTTT
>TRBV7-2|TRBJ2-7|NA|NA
CASSSGREEQYF
TGTGCCAGCAGTTCCGGACGAGAGGAGCAGTACTTC
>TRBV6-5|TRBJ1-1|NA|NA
CASSPRQSRGAFF
TGTGCCAGCAGTCCTAGACAGTCCCGGGGAGCTTTCTTT
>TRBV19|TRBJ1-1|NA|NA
CASTPGRQLNTEAFF
TGTGCCAGTACCCCAGGGCGGCAACTGAACACTGAAGCTTTCTTT
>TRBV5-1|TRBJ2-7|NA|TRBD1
CASSLAGQGFYEQYF
TGCGCCAGCAGCTTGGCAGGACAGGGTTTCTACGAGCAGTACTTC
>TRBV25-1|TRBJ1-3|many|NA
CASSQPGPLSGNTIYF
TGTGCCAGCAGTCAACCGGGACCCCTCTCTGGAAACACCATATATTTT
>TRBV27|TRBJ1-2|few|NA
CASSNPGGNGYTF
TGTGCCAGCTCGAACCCAGGTGGCAATGGCTACACCTTC
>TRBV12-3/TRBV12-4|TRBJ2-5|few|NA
CASSLSSSKTQYF
TGTGCCAGCAGTTTAAGCTCATCCAAGACCCAGTACTTC
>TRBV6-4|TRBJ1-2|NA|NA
CASSPQVRANYGYTF
TGTGCCAGCTCACCACAAGTCAGGGCTAACTATGGCTACACCTTC
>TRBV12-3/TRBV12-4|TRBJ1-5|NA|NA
CASNLGEAGQPQHF
TGTGCCAGCAACCTTGGGGAGGCTGGTCAGCCCCAGCATTTT
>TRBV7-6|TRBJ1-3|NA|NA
CASSSYRGKNGNTIYF
TGTGCCAGCAGCTCTTACAGAGGGAAGAATGGAAACACCATATATTTT
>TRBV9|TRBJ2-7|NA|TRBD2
CASSGSSGGSYEQYF
TGTGCCAGCAGTGGGTCTAGCGGGGGCTCCTACGAGCAGTACTTC
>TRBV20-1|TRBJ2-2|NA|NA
CSASGTPAGGELFF
TGCAGTGCTTCCGGGACCCCCGCGGGCGGGGAGCTGTTTTTT
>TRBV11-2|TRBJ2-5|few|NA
CASSSLRGRETQYF
TGTGCCAGCAGCTCTCTGCGGGGGCGCGAGACCCAGTACTTC
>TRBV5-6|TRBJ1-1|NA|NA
CTSSSLRTVNTEAFF
TGTACCAGCAGCTCGCTTCGGACAGTGAACACTGAAGCTTTCTTT
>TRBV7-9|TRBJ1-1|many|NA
CASSQGTLNTEAFF
TGTGCCAGCAGCCAGGGGACACTGAACACTGAAGCTTTCTTT
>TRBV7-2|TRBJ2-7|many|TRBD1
CASSQGQGHMGEQYF
TGTGCCAGCAGCCAGGGACAGGGGCATATGGGCGAGCAGTACTTC
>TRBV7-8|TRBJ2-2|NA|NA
CASSLQAADTGELFF
TGTGCCAGCAGCCTCCAGGCAGCAGACACCGGGGAGCTGTTTTTT
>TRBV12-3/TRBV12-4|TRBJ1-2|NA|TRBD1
CASSLGQLYTF
TGTGCCAGCAGTCTGGGACAGCTCTACACCTTC
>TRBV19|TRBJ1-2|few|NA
CASSSEGESGYGYTF
TGTGCCAGTAGTTCCGAGGGGGAATCAGGCTATGGCTACACCTTC
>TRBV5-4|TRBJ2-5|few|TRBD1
CASSYPTGNQETQYF
TGTGCCAGCAGCTATCCGACAGGGAACCAAGAGACCCAGTACTTC
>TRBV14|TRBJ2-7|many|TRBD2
CASSQAAGGYEQYF
TGTGCCAGCAGCCAAGCCGCGGGAGGCTACGAGCAGTACTTC
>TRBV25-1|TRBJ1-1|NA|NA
CASSSGNGIAFF
TGTGCCAGCAGTTCCGGGAATGGTATCGCTTTCTTT
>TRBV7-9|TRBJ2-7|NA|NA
CASSQDGRQGDYEQYF
TGCGCCAGCAGCCAAGATGGGAGGCAGGGAGACTACGAGCAGTACTTC
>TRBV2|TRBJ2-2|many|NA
CASIEGTGELFF
TGTGCCAGCATTGAGGGCACCGGGGAGCTGTTTTTT
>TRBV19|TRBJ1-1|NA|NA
CASSRGLNAEAFF
TGTGCCAGTTCCAGGGGTCTGAACGCTGAAGCTTTCTTT
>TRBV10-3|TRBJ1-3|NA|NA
CARRSRQEPNSGNTIYF
TGTGCCAGACGCTCCCGACAGGAGCCTAACTCTGGAAACACCATATATTTT
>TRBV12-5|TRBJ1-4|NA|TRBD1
CASGLGRGMDEKLFF
TGTGCTAGTGGTTTGGGCAGGGGGATGGATGAAAAACTGTTTTTT
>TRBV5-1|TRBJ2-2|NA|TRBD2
CASSHIAGENTGELFF
TGCGCCAGCAGCCACATAGCGGGGGAGAACACCGGGGAGCTGTTTTTT
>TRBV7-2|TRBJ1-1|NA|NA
CASEKGSGTGAFF
TGTGCCAGCGAAAAGGGCAGTGGGACTGGAGCTTTCTTT
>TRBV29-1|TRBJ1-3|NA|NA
CSVGGGGSGNTIYF
TGCAGCGTTGGGGGTGGGGGCTCTGGAAACACCATATATTTT
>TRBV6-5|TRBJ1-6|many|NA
CASSRTASPLHF
TGTGCCAGCAGCCGAACAGCCTCACCCCTCCACTTT
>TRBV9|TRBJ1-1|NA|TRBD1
CASSARQGVGNTEAFF
TGTGCCAGCAGCGCCCGACAGGGGGTGGGGAACACTGAAGCTTTCTTT
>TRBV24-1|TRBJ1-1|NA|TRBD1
CATSDSWIGTGKAFF
TGTGCCACCAGTGATTCCTGGATCGGGACAGGAAAAGCTTTCTTT
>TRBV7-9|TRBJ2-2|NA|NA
CASSLREFGELFF
TGTGCCAGCAGCTTAAGGGAGTTCGGGGAGCTGTTTTTT
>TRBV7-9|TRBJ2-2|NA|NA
CASSRLGGSNTGELFF
TGTGCCAGCAGCCGCCTTGGGGGATCGAACACCGGGGAGCTGTTTTTT
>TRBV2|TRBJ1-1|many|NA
CAARGTGTEAFF
TGTGCCGCTCGGGGGACGGGAACTGAAGCTTTCTTT
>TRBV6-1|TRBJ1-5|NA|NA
CASSQAGNQPQHF
TGTGCCAGCAGCCAGGCTGGCAATCAGCCCCAGCATTTT
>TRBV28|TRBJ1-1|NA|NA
CASSFGGEDYTEAFF
TGTGCCAGCAGTTTTGGGGGTGAGGACTACACTGAAGCTTTCTTT
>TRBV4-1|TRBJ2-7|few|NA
CASSQEIASYEQYF
TGCGCCAGCAGCCAAGAGATCGCTTCCTACGAGCAGTACTTC
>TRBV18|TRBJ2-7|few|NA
CASSPSGTPYEQYF
TGTGCCAGCTCACCGTCCGGGACACCCTACGAGCAGTACTTC
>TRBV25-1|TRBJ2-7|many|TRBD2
CASKSGAYEQYF
TGTGCCAGCAAAAGCGGGGCTTACGAGCAGTACTTC
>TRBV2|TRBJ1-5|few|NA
CASSDRGPSQPQHF
TGTGCCAGCAGTGATAGGGGACCGAGTCAGCCCCAGCATTTT
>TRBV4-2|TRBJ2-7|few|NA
CASSQGEAYEQYF
TGTGCCAGCAGCCAAGGGGAGGCCTACGAGCAGTACTTC
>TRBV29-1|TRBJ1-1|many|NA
CTGRQMNTEAFF
TGCACGGGACGGCAAATGAACACTGAAGCTTTCTTT
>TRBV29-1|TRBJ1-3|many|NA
CSVVYQGLGNTIYF
TGCAGCGTTGTCTATCAGGGCCTTGGAAACACCATATATTTT
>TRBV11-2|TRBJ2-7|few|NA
CASSLPETLTYEQYF
TGTGCCAGCAGCCTACCGGAGACTCTCACCTACGAGCAGTACTTC
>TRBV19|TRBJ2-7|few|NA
CASSGHSDRTVEQYF
TGTGCCAGTAGTGGACACAGTGACCGAACGGTCGAGCAGTACTTC
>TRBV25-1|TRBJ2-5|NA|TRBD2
CASTMTSGEETQYF
TGTGCCAGCACTATGACTAGCGGGGAAGAGACCCAGTACTTC